The rows below give T cell receptor beta chains drawn from one sample of a study of long-term antiretroviral therapy in people with HIV. TCRdb keeps only in-frame clones here, not all; method: immunoSEQ multiplex PCR. The sample includes 15,000 to 20,000 clones, approximately 81% of them seen just once. Specimen: unsorted PBMCs, collected 0.3 years before starting antiretroviral therapy. All receptors come from a man aged 50 to 60 with HIV. CDR3s include the opening cysteine and the closing phenylalanine or tryptophan. The D gene is left open where the match is weak. Expanded clones get a size class; other rows say once, few or many, or leave the size out.

D	V	J	size	CDR3	DNA
-	TRBV4-1	TRBJ2-7	-	CASSQGGRGRGYEQYF	TGCGCCAGCAGCCAAGGGGGGCGCGGGAGAGGGTACGAGCAGTACTTC
-	TRBV19	TRBJ1-5	-	CASSIVRDSNQPQHF	TGTGCCAGTAGTATAGTCAGGGATAGCAATCAGCCCCAGCATTTT
-	TRBV6-6	TRBJ1-1	-	CASSTTSNTEAFF	TGTGCCAGCAGTACGACATCGAACACTGAAGCTTTCTTT
-	TRBV19	TRBJ2-1	-	CASSLMAGNEQFF	TGTGCCAGTAGTCTAATGGCGGGGAATGAGCAGTTCTTC
-	TRBV30	TRBJ2-3	-	CAWSAEQTDTQYF	TGTGCCTGGAGTGCGGAGCAAACAGATACGCAGTATTTT
TRBD1	TRBV10-3	TRBJ1-1	-	CAITTRDRGSNTEAFF	TGTGCCATCACTACCCGGGACAGGGGTTCGAACACTGAAGCTTTCTTT
-	TRBV4-3	TRBJ1-2	-	CASSQDSSGAYYGYTF	TGCGCCAGCAGCCAAGATTCCTCGGGGGCGTACTATGGCTACACCTTC
-	TRBV19	TRBJ2-7	-	CASSIRVTTYEQYF	TGTGCCAGTAGTATCCGGGTAACCACCTACGAGCAGTACTTC
-	TRBV7-9	TRBJ1-5	-	CASSLVVGSGNQPQHF	TGTGCCAGCAGCTTAGTGGTAGGGTCCGGCAATCAGCCCCAGCATTTT
-	TRBV4-3	TRBJ2-7	-	CASSQNGQVGGEQYF	TGCGCCAGCAGCCAAAATGGACAGGTCGGGGGCGAGCAGTACTTC
TRBD1	TRBV7-9	TRBJ1-2	-	CASSGDRLYLGYTF	TGTGCCAGCAGCGGGGACAGGTTATACCTTGGCTACACCTTC
TRBD1	TRBV2	TRBJ2-7	-	CASSLFLTGGYEQYF	TGTGCCAGCAGTCTATTTCTAACAGGGGGGTACGAGCAGTACTTC
-	TRBV4-3	TRBJ2-3	-	CASSQDTSTDTQYF	TGCGCCAGCAGCCAAGACACTAGCACAGATACGCAGTATTTT
-	TRBV15	TRBJ2-2	-	CATSRERFANTGELFF	TGTGCCACCAGCAGAGAAAGGTTCGCGAACACCGGGGAGCTGTTTTTT
-	TRBV18	TRBJ1-1	-	CASSLSGGKNTEAFF	TGTGCCAGCTCACTTAGTGGGGGGAAGAACACTGAAGCTTTCTTT
-	TRBV7-2	TRBJ2-7	-	CASSLNQQYEQYF	TGTGCCAGCAGCTTAAATCAGCAATACGAGCAGTACTTC
TRBD1	TRBV5-8	TRBJ2-2	-	CASSFLPRGIQGELFF	TGTGCCAGCAGCTTTCTTCCCAGGGGGATTCAGGGGGAGCTGTTTTTT
TRBD1	TRBV7-8	TRBJ1-6	few	CASNQGAFDNSPLHF	TGTGCCAGCAACCAGGGGGCTTTCGATAATTCACCCCTCCACTTT
-	TRBV29-1	TRBJ1-2	-	CSVGEFEFNYGYTF	TGCAGCGTTGGAGAATTTGAATTTAACTATGGCTACACCTTC
-	TRBV6-4	TRBJ1-3	-	CASSELAGSGNTIYF	TGTGCCAGCAGTGAATTAGCAGGCTCTGGAAACACCATATATTTT
TRBD2	TRBV19	TRBJ2-7	few	CASSPGLAGARYEQYF	TGTGCCAGTAGTCCGGGACTAGCGGGAGCTAGGTACGAGCAGTACTTC
-	TRBV19	TRBJ1-5	-	CASSPGMGPQHF	TGTGCCAGTAGCCCCGGGATGGGTCCCCAGCATTTT
-	TRBV4-1	TRBJ1-1	-	CASSQQAGNTEAFF	TGCGCCAGCAGCCAACAAGCGGGGAACACTGAAGCTTTCTTT
-	TRBV5-1	TRBJ2-7	-	CASSRITWGRGQYF	TGCGCCAGCAGTCGTATTACCTGGGGGCGTGGGCAGTACTTC
TRBD1	TRBV5-1	TRBJ2-7	-	CASSSRTGWEQYF	TGCGCCAGCAGCTCGCGGACAGGGTGGGAGCAGTACTTC
TRBD2	TRBV7-2	TRBJ2-7	-	CASSATSGGASYEQYF	TGTGCCAGCAGCGCTACTAGCGGGGGGGCCTCCTACGAGCAGTACTTC
TRBD1	TRBV11-2	TRBJ1-2	-	CASSWGKTGGNDNYGYTF	TGTGCCAGCAGCTGGGGGAAAACAGGGGGCAACGATAACTATGGCTACACCTTC
TRBD1	TRBV18	TRBJ1-2	-	CASSPALSSGQGAYTF	TGTGCCAGCTCACCGGCCCTCTCTTCGGGACAGGGGGCCTACACCTTC
-	TRBV28	TRBJ1-4	few	CASSPFEGISNEKLFF	TGTGCCAGCAGTCCCTTCGAAGGGATCAGTAATGAAAAACTGTTTTTT
-	TRBV6-6	TRBJ2-5	once	CASSPGEVQETQYF	TGTGCCAGCAGCCCGGGGGAAGTACAAGAGACCCAGTACTTC
TRBD2	TRBV6-4	TRBJ2-3	-	CASSDSSLAGDTDTQYF	TGTGCCAGCAGTGACTCTTCACTAGCGGGAGACACAGATACGCAGTATTTT
-	TRBV6-5	TRBJ1-1	-	CASSYPGLTNTEAFF	TGTGCCAGCAGTTATCCGGGACTGACGAACACTGAAGCTTTCTTT
-	TRBV29-1	TRBJ1-1	-	CSVEEATNSEAFF	TGCAGCGTTGAAGAAGCGACAAATTCTGAAGCTTTCTTT
-	TRBV6-6	TRBJ2-7	-	CASSPRGEPPSYEQYF	TGTGCCAGCAGTCCCCGGGGAGAGCCTCCCTCCTACGAGCAGTACTTC
-	TRBV11-2	TRBJ1-3	-	CASSLGGAGNTIYF	TGTGCCAGCAGCTTAGGAGGTGCTGGAAACACCATATATTTT
-	TRBV30	TRBJ2-5	-	CAWSPRGETQYF	TGTGCCTGGAGCCCCCGGGGGGAGACCCAGTACTTC
-	TRBV10-2	TRBJ1-2	-	CASSESRELANYGYTF	TGCGCCAGCAGTGAGTCCAGGGAACTAGCAAACTATGGCTACACCTTC
TRBD1	TRBV10-3	TRBJ1-1	-	CAISEYGTGDTEAFF	TGTGCCATCAGTGAGTATGGGACAGGGGATACTGAAGCTTTCTTT
-	TRBV28	TRBJ1-2	-	CASREPGLNYGYTF	TGTGCCAGCAGAGAACCGGGGCTTAACTATGGCTACACCTTC
-	TRBV28	TRBJ1-2	-	CASRDTSYGYTF	TGTGCCAGCCGGGACACCTCCTATGGCTACACCTTC
TRBD1	TRBV2	TRBJ2-1	-	CASSEATGGGKQFF	TGTGCCAGCAGTGAAGCAACAGGGGGCGGTAAGCAGTTCTTC
-	TRBV5-1	TRBJ2-5	-	CASSLSQKETQYF	TGCGCCAGCAGCTTGAGTCAGAAAGAGACCCAGTACTTC
-	TRBV4-3	TRBJ1-1	-	CASSQDLLSLTEAFF	TGCGCCAGCAGCCAAGACTTATTAAGTTTGACTGAAGCTTTCTTT
-	TRBV7-2	TRBJ1-5	once	CASSEGGRSSRGAPQHF	TGTGCCAGCAGCGAGGGGGGGAGGAGTAGCCGAGGCGCGCCCCAGCATTTT
-	TRBV12-5	TRBJ2-3	-	CASGSVTSSTQYF	TGTGCTAGTGGTTCCGTTACAAGTTCTACGCAGTATTTT